This passage covers 10 T cell receptor beta chains from one sample sequenced in a study of blood T cell repertoires in COVID-19. TCRdb keeps only in-frame clones here, not all; method: immunoSEQ multiplex PCR. This sample has about 260,000 clones; approximately 90% occur once, and the top ten carry less than 5%. Input material: peripheral blood. All receptors derive from a man in his 60s who had recovered from COVID-19.

The V call is TRBV6-2 or TRBV6-3, the J call TRBJ2-7, with TRBD2 as a possible D gene (5 bases). The CDR3 covers 12 residues. The germline V gene encodes CDR1 MNHEY and CDR2 SVGEGT. V lost 6 bases to trimming and J lost 6 bases, with 12 bases between them. CDR3: CASSPTRSEQYF. DNA for the CDR3: TGTGCCAGCAGCCCTACTAGATCCGAGCAGTACTTC.

The CDR3 region is CASSSGLAGAFYEQYF. CDR3 DNA: TGTGCCAGCAGCTCAGGACTAGCGGGGGCCTTCTACGAGCAGTACTTC. The chain carries TRBV7-9 and TRBJ2-7, with TRBD2 identical over 13 bases. The CDR3 is 16 amino acids. Trimming at V came to 4 bases and at J to 3 bases, leaving 6 bases not matched to a gene. Germline CDR1 is SEHNR and CDR2 is FQNEAQ (reference sequence).

This clone was seen once. The genes are TRBV7-9 and TRBJ2-5, with 7 bases lining up with TRBD2. Germline CDR1 and CDR2: SEHNR and FQNEAQ (reference sequence). This CDR3 contains 14 residues. Unmatched junction bases numbered 8, after V lost 5 bases and J lost 5 bases. For the CDR3, the DNA is TGTGCCAGCAGCCCGCTAGGGCGGGGGGAGACCCAGTACTTC. This gives the protein CASSPLGRGETQYF.

This clone was detected only once. The rearrangement links TRBV7-3 to TRBJ2-3; 10 bases align to TRBD2. Germline V gene lookup returns CDR1 SGHTA and CDR2 FQGTGA. J lost 0 bases, V lost 5 bases, and 5 bases had no gene match. CDR3 length: 16 residues. The CDR3 sequence: CASSIAGLASTDTQYF. The CDR3 DNA reads TGTGCCAGCAGCATAGCGGGACTAGCGAGCACAGATACGCAGTATTTT.

The chain has TRBV18 and TRBJ2-2; the match to TRBD2 covers 8 bases. CDR3 size: 16 residues. The J segment lost 0 bases and the V segment lost 4 bases, leaving 4 bases of the junction unmatched. CDR1 and CDR2 (germline): KGHSH, LQKENI. CDR3 loop: CASSLSGDTNTGELFF. The CDR3 DNA is TGTGCCAGCTCACTTAGCGGGGACACGAACACCGGGGAGCTGTTTTTT.

The chain recombines TRBV11-3 with TRBJ2-1, with 10 bases that match TRBD2. The CDR3 contains 16 residues. Trimming removed 4 bases from V and 8 bases from J; junction bases left unmatched: 11. Germline loops: CDR1 SGHNT, CDR2 YENEEA. The CDR3 is CASSYSPVGTSDEQFF. DNA for the CDR3: TGTGCCAGCAGCTATTCGCCCGTAGGGACTAGCGATGAGCAGTTCTTC.

This clone was recorded a few times. V and J are TRBV24-1 and TRBJ2-5, with D perhaps matching TRBD1 (6 bases). There are 15 residues in the CDR3. The germline V and J ends were trimmed by 2 bases and 3 bases, with 12 bases remaining between them. The germline gives CDR1 KGHDR, CDR2 SFDVKD. The CDR3 region has the DNA TGTGCCACCAGTGATTCCCCCCCAGGGGAAGAGACCCAGTACTTC. Protein sequence: CATSDSPPGEETQYF.

CDR3 coding DNA: TGCGCCGGATCAACAGGGCTTGGCTATGGCTACACCTTC. Its protein is CAGSTGLGYGYTF. The V call is TRBV10-2, the J call TRBJ1-2; D is possibly TRBD1 (6 bases). Trimming cost V 11 bases and J 4 bases, with 17 bases left between them. The CDR3 length is 13 residues. Germline V gives CDR1 WSHSY, CDR2 SAAADI.

This clone was seen only a few times. The chain carries TRBV23-1 and TRBJ1-5; D may be TRBD1 (6 bases). TRBV23-1 falls under the ORF class, with uncertain function. This CDR3 contains 15 residues. The V end lost 6 bases, the J end lost 0 bases, and 12 bases lay between the germline ends. The CDR3 spells CASRKTGISNQPQHF. CDR3 DNA sequence: TGCGCCAGCAGGAAAACAGGGATTAGCAATCAGCCCCAGCATTTT.

V gene TRBV4-1 combines with J gene TRBJ2-5; 9 positions match TRBD1. CDR3 length: 13 amino acids. V shed 6 bases, J shed 3 bases, and the junction held 2 bases outside the gene matches. Germline V gene data show CDR1 as MGHRA and CDR2 as YSYEKL. CDR3 nucleotides: TGCGCCAGCAGTCGGACAGGGGAAGAGACCCAGTACTTC. Amino acid sequence: CASSRTGEETQYF.